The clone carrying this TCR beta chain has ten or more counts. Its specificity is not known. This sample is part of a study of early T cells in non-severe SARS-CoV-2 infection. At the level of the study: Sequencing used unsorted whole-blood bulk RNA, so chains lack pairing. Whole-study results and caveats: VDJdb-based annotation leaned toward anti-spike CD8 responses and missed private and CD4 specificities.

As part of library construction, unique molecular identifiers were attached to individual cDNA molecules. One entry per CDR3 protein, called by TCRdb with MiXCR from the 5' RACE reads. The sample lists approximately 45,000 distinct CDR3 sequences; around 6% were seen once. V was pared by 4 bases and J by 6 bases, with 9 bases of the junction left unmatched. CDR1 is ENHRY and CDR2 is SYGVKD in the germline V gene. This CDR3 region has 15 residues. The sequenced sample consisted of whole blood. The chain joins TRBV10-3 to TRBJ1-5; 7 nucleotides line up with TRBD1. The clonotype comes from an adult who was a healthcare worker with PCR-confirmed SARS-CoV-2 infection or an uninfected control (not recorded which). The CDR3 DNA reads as TGTGCCATCAGTGTCGACAGGGACTTAATTCAGCCCCAGCATTTT. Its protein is CAISVDRDLIQPQHF.